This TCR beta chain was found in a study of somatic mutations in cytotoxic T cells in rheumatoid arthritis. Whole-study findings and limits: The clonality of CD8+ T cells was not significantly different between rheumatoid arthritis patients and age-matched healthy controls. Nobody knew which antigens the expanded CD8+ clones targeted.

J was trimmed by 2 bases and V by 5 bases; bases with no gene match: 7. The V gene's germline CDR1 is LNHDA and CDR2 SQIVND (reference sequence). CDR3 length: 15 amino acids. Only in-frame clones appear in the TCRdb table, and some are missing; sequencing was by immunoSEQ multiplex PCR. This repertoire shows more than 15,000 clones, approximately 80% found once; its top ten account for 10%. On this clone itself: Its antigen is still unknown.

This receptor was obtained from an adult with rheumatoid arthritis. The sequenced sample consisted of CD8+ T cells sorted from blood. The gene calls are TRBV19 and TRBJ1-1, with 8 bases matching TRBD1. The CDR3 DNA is TGTGCCAGTAGTCCACAGACAGGGGTAAACACTGAAGCTTTCTTT. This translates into CASSPQTGVNTEAFF.